This entry lists 16 T cell receptor beta chains sequenced from one sample in a study of T cell responses to AZD1222 COVID-19 vaccine. Repertoires were generated with immunoSEQ multiplex PCR, while TCRdb's copy carries only in-frame clones and drops some. The data hold 140,000 to 150,000 clones, with approximately 85% observed a single time. Material: peripheral blood, obtained on day 0 of MenACWY control vaccination. These receptors were taken from an adult in good health.

The chain uses TRBV2 and TRBJ1-4; D is possibly TRBD1 (5 bases). The ends were cut back, 3 bases at V and 3 bases at J, with 8 bases in the middle. The germline V gene encodes CDR1 SNHLY and CDR2 FYNNEI. CDR3 length: 14 residues. The DNA for the CDR3 is TGTGCCAGCAGTGACAGGGACTCTAATGAAAAACTGTTTTTT. Its translation is CASSDRDSNEKLFF.

The V gene is TRBV5-5, the J gene TRBJ1-3, with 9 bases identical to TRBD1. J gave up 2 bases and V 2 bases, and 2 bases lay outside the gene matches. Germline loops: CDR1 SGHKS, CDR2 YYEKEE (reference sequence). The CDR3 is made up of 15 amino acids. This CDR3 is CASSFGTGTGNTIYF. CDR3 DNA sequence: TGTGCCAGCAGCTTCGGGACAGGGACTGGAAACACCATATATTTT.

The chain uses TRBV3-1 (or the pseudogene TRBV3-2) and TRBJ2-1; 9 bases are a match to TRBD1. V lost 2 bases and J lost 6; bases outside the gene matches: 8. There are 16 residues in the CDR3. Germline assignment: CDR1 LGHDT and CDR2 YNNKEL (reference sequence). The CDR3 DNA follows: TGTGCCAGCAGCCAATGCGACAGGGGGGCTTGCAATGAGCAGTTCTTC. Protein: CASSQCDRGACNEQFF.

The V and J genes are TRBV28 and TRBJ1-1, with D unclear. V gave up 1 base and J gave up 9 bases, with 21 bases separating them. The CDR3 extends over 16 amino acids. CDR1 is MDHEN, CDR2 SYDVKM, per germline. This CDR3 is CASSLFSIRVATQAFF. In DNA form, the CDR3 reads TGTGCCAGCAGTTTATTCTCTATTCGCGTCGCCACCCAAGCTTTCTTT.

This clone was picked up a small number of times. V is TRBV18 and J is TRBJ2-7; 7 bases are shared with TRBD1. The V segment lost 6 bases and the J segment 4 bases; nucleotides outside the gene matches: 6. Looked up from germline, CDR1 is KGHSH and CDR2 is LQKENI. This CDR3 comprises 13 residues. The CDR3: CASSGQLEYEQYF. DNA of the CDR3: TGTGCCAGCTCGGGACAGTTGGAATACGAGCAGTACTTC. The whole variable domain, remainder taken from reference TRBV18 and TRBJ2-7, is NAGVMQNPRHLVRRRGQEARLRCSPMKGHSHVYWYRQLPEEGLKFMVYLQKENIIDESGMPKERFSAEFPKEGPSILRIQQVVRGDSAAYFCASSGQLEYEQYFGPGTRLTVT.

The V and J genes are TRBV9 and TRBJ1-2, with TRBD1 identical over 7 bases. Germline V gene sequence: CDR1 SGDLS, CDR2 YYNGEE. This CDR3 comprises 15 residues. Trimming at V came to 0 bases and at J to 0 bases, leaving 2 bases not matched to a gene. CDR3 coding DNA: TGTGCCAGCAGCGTAGACAGGGGCGCTAACTATGGCTACACCTTC. It is translated as CASSVDRGANYGYTF. The complete variable domain, with remaining parts taken from reference TRBV9 and TRBJ1-2, reads DSGVTQTPKHLITATGQRVTLRCSPRSGDLSVYWYQQSLDQGLQFLIQYYNGEERAKGNILERFSAQQFPDLHSELNLSSLELGDSALYFCASSVDRGANYGYTFGSGTRLTVV.

The rearrangement uses TRBV10-3 and TRBJ1-2; D unclear. CDR3 size: 14 residues. The V gene lost 3 bases and the J gene lost 8 bases, with 16 bases spanning the gap. CDR1 is ENHRY and CDR2 is SYGVKD in the germline V gene. The CDR3 nucleotides read TGTGCCATCAGTGATGGGGTCAGGTTGGACGGCTACACCTTC. Encoded protein: CAISDGVRLDGYTF.

J is TRBJ2-1 and V is TRBV24-1; 11 nucleotides match TRBD2. The V gene's germline CDR1 is KGHDR and CDR2 SFDVKD. After removal of 7 bases from V and 6 bases from J, the junction contained 13 bases not matched to a gene. This CDR3 is built from 17 residues. CDR3 DNA: TGTGCCACCAGAAGTGCTAGCGGGGGGCCCGGAACCAATGAGCAGTTCTTC. Residues: CATRSASGGPGTNEQFF.

The chain uses TRBV19 and TRBJ1-3; maybe TRBD1 (5 bases). Germline CDR1 reads LNHDA; CDR2 reads SQIVND (reference sequence). Trimming stripped 9 bases from V and 3 bases from J, with 12 bases between. This CDR3 has 13 residues. For the CDR3, the DNA is TGTGCCAGCAACCAGGGTGATGGAAACACCATATATTTT. Residues: CASNQGDGNTIYF.

J is TRBJ2-7 and V is TRBV4-1; the D is unclear. Trimming shortened V by 0 bases and J by 5 bases, and 20 bases separated the two germline ends. This CDR3 is built from 17 residues. In germline, CDR1 is MGHRA, CDR2 YSYEKL. CDR3 sequence (DNA): TGCGCCAGCAGCCAAGAAATCCCCATAAGGATTAGGAACGAGCAGTACTTC. This translates into CASSQEIPIRIRNEQYF.

The chain joins TRBV6-5 to TRBJ1-2; 8 nucleotides line up with TRBD1. The CDR3 has 13 residues. Germline values: CDR1 MNHEY, CDR2 SVGAGI. The junction had 7 bases not matched to a gene; V was cut back by 10 bases and J by 3 bases. The CDR3 coding sequence is TGTGCCACCGACAGGGGTGGGGACTATGGCTACACCTTC. Encoded protein: CATDRGGDYGYTF.

The rearrangement links TRBV4-1 to TRBJ2-1; D might be TRBD2 (6 bases). V was cut by 4 bases and J by 0 bases, with 13 bases left in between. The CDR3 length is 16 residues. Germline-derived CDR1 and CDR2 are MGHRA and YSYEKL. This CDR3 reads CASSRQEGSSYNEQFF. In DNA, the CDR3 is TGCGCCAGCAGCCGTCAGGAGGGTAGCTCCTACAATGAGCAGTTCTTC.

In its sample, this clone was seen a few times. The chain is built from TRBV27 and TRBJ2-6; D gene uncertain. V lost 2 bases, J lost 0 bases, and 8 bases lay in between. Germline V CDR1 and CDR2: MNHEY, SMNVEV (reference sequence). The CDR3 contains 16 residues. CDR3: CASSLGLNSGANVLTF. Here the CDR3 DNA reads TGTGCCAGCAGTTTAGGGCTCAACTCTGGGGCCAACGTCCTGACTTTC.

The chain has TRBV7-2 and TRBJ1-2; tentative D call: TRBD1 (5 bases). V gave up 4 bases and J gave up 3 bases, with 6 bases separating them. Germline V gene lookup returns CDR1 SGHTA and CDR2 FQGNSA. The CDR3 sequence is 12 residues long. The CDR3 sequence: CASSSGDYGYTF. The DNA of the CDR3 is TGTGCCAGCAGCTCGGGGGACTATGGCTACACCTTC.

This clone has just a few counts. The chain uses TRBV28 and TRBJ1-1, with D uncertain. Germline V gene data show CDR1 as MDHEN and CDR2 as SYDVKM. V lost 2 bases, J lost 1 base, and 5 bases lay in between. The CDR3 has 13 residues. CDR3 nucleotides: TGTGCCAGCAGTTTAACATCGAACACTGAAGCTTTCTTT. The encoded protein is CASSLTSNTEAFF.

The chain employs TRBV7-3 and TRBJ2-1; D possibly matches TRBD1 or TRBD2 (5 bases each). The germline CDR1 and CDR2 sequences are SGHTA and FQGTGA. This CDR3 is 17 amino acids long. The V and J ends lost 1 base and 0 bases respectively, with 13 bases between them. The CDR3 protein is CASSLRGGLSSYNEQFF. The CDR3 bases are TGTGCCAGCAGCTTAAGGGGCGGACTGAGCTCCTACAATGAGCAGTTCTTC.